Below, 13 T cell receptor beta chains from the same sample are listed, as sequenced in a study of cytomegalovirus exposure and HLA in healthy donors. This PCR relied on a set of 60 Vbeta primers and 13 Jbeta primers. The table came from immunoSEQ multiplex PCR; TCRdb's copy has only in-frame clones and leaves some out. In total, the table holds tens of thousands of clones. Sequencing was carried out using PBMCs. The receptors here all came from a middle-aged man in good health and CMV-seronegative.

Notes on this clone: One end of the junction is discordant with germline, which a read error may explain. This rearrangement joins TRBV10-2 to TRBJ2-3; 8 positions agree with TRBD2. Germline assignment: CDR1 WSHSY and CDR2 SAAADI. The CDR3 is 15 amino acids. CDR3 sequence reads: CAGSLRGVGTDTQYF. The CDR3 coding sequence is TGCGCCGGCAGTTTGCGGGGGGTGGGCACAGATACGCAGTATTTT.

CDR3 DNA: TGTGCCTGGGCTAGGGGGAGGGACTATGGCTACACCTTC. It specifies CAWARGRDYGYTF. The chain is built from TRBV30 and TRBJ1-2; the D gene is possibly TRBD1 (6 bases). Trimming cost V 5 bases and J 3 bases, with 13 bases left between them. The CDR3 extends over 13 amino acids. The germline CDR1 and CDR2 sequences are GTSNPN and SVGIG (reference sequence).

The chain joins TRBV7-8 to TRBJ2-3; D might be TRBD1 (6 bases). The CDR3 loop spans 15 amino acids. Germline V gene data show CDR1 as SGHVS and CDR2 as FQNEAQ. Trimming took off 4 bases at V and 4 bases at J, with 15 bases between the two ends. CDR3 region: CASSYNRVGADTQYF. CDR3 DNA sequence: TGTGCCAGCAGCTATAACAGGGTAGGCGCAGATACGCAGTATTTT.

This chain links TRBV7-2 with TRBJ2-7; 7 bases fit TRBD1. There are 13 residues in the CDR3. V shed 5 bases, J shed 7 bases, and the junction held 8 bases outside the gene matches. Per the germline V gene, CDR1 is SGHTA and CDR2 is FQGNSA. CDR3 nucleotides: TGTGCCAGCAGCGAGAGACAGGGATCAGAGCAGTACTTC. This gives the protein CASSERQGSEQYF.

CDR3 in DNA: TGTGCCTGGAAACTACAGGGACCTAACTATGGCTACACCTTC. Protein: CAWKLQGPNYGYTF. The genes are TRBV30 and TRBJ1-2, with D perhaps matching TRBD1 (6 bases). CDR1 is GTSNPN, CDR2 SVGIG, per germline (reference sequence). V was cut by 4 bases and J by 0 bases, with 12 bases left in between. This CDR3 comprises 14 residues.

The rearrangement joins TRBV14 to TRBJ1-1, with 8 nucleotides matching TRBD1. Germline V CDR1 and CDR2: SGHDN, FVKESK. The J segment lost 1 base and the V segment lost 1 base, leaving 8 bases of the junction unmatched. The CDR3 is made up of 17 amino acids. The CDR3 loop is CASSQALTGTGNTEAFF. The DNA of the CDR3 is TGTGCCAGCAGCCAAGCTCTCACCGGGACAGGGAACACTGAAGCTTTCTTT.

The chain carries TRBV6-5 and TRBJ1-1, with TRBD1 matching 7 bases. Germline assignment: CDR1 MNHEY and CDR2 SVGAGI. This CDR3 spans 15 amino acids. The J segment lost 5 bases and the V segment lost 5 bases, leaving 11 bases of the junction unmatched. The CDR3 is CASSTGTEVGTEAFF. CDR3 nucleotides: TGTGCCAGCAGTACGGGGACAGAGGTAGGGACTGAAGCTTTCTTT.

The chain recombines TRBV6-5 with TRBJ2-7, with 9 bases that match TRBD1. CDR3 size: 15 residues. Germline V gene lookup returns CDR1 MNHEY and CDR2 SVGAGI. The V and J ends lost 4 bases and 3 bases, in that order; junction bases with no gene match: 7. For the CDR3, the DNA is TGTGCCAGCAGTTCCCCCGAGACAGGGGGCTACGAGCAGTACTTC. Residues: CASSSPETGGYEQYF.

The CDR3 region is CASKLRGQGVNTEAFF. The CDR3 DNA reads as TGTGCCAGCAAACTACGAGGGCAGGGGGTGAACACTGAAGCTTTCTTT. J is TRBJ1-1 and V is TRBV7-9; 7 bases line up with TRBD1. From germline, CDR1 is SEHNR and CDR2 FQNEAQ (reference sequence). CDR3 length: 16 amino acids. V lost 7 bases to trimming and J lost 0 bases; unmatched junction nucleotides: 11. The full variable domain, its missing parts supplied by reference TRBV7-9 and TRBJ1-1, is DTGVSQNPRHKITKRGQNVTFRCDPISEHNRLYWYRQTLGQGPEFLTYFQNEAQLEKSRLLSDRFSAERPKGSFSTLEIQRTEQGDSAMYLCASKLRGQGVNTEAFFGQGTRLTVV.

The V call is TRBV7-4, the J call TRBJ2-5; D is possibly TRBD2 (5 bases). This CDR3 contains 16 residues. The V gene's germline CDR1 is SGHVT and CDR2 SQSDAQ. The ends were cut back, 2 bases at V and 5 bases at J, with 18 bases in the middle. As DNA, the CDR3 is TGTGCCAGCAGCTTACCCCGAACCTACAGAGGGGAGACCCAGTACTTC. Amino acids: CASSLPRTYRGETQYF.

V is TRBV29-1 and J is TRBJ2-7; D is perhaps TRBD1 (6 bases). The V gene's germline CDR1 is SQVTM and CDR2 ANQGSEA. The CDR3 length is 12 residues. The V end was cut by 3 bases, the J end by 0 bases, with 6 bases between. The chain's CDR3 is CSVEDSSYEQYF. The CDR3 coding sequence is TGCAGCGTTGAGGACAGCTCCTACGAGCAGTACTTC.

The chain uses TRBV28 and TRBJ1-1; D is undetermined. The CDR3 sequence is 16 residues long. The ends were cut back, 6 bases at V and 0 bases at J, with 17 bases in the middle. The germline gives CDR1 MDHEN, CDR2 SYDVKM. CDR3 sequence reads: CASSPGPNPMNTEAFF. In nucleotides, the CDR3 is TGTGCCAGCAGCCCCGGTCCGAACCCCATGAACACTGAAGCTTTCTTT.

V and J are TRBV30 and TRBJ2-5; 7 positions match TRBD2. V dropped 3 bases and J dropped 5; count of bases not matched to a gene: 9. The CDR3 spans 14 residues. Germline CDR1 is GTSNPN and CDR2 is SVGIG (reference sequence). The DNA for the CDR3 is TGTGCCTGGAGCCCCGAGCGGGGTGACGAGACCCAGTACTTC. Translation: CAWSPERGDETQYF.